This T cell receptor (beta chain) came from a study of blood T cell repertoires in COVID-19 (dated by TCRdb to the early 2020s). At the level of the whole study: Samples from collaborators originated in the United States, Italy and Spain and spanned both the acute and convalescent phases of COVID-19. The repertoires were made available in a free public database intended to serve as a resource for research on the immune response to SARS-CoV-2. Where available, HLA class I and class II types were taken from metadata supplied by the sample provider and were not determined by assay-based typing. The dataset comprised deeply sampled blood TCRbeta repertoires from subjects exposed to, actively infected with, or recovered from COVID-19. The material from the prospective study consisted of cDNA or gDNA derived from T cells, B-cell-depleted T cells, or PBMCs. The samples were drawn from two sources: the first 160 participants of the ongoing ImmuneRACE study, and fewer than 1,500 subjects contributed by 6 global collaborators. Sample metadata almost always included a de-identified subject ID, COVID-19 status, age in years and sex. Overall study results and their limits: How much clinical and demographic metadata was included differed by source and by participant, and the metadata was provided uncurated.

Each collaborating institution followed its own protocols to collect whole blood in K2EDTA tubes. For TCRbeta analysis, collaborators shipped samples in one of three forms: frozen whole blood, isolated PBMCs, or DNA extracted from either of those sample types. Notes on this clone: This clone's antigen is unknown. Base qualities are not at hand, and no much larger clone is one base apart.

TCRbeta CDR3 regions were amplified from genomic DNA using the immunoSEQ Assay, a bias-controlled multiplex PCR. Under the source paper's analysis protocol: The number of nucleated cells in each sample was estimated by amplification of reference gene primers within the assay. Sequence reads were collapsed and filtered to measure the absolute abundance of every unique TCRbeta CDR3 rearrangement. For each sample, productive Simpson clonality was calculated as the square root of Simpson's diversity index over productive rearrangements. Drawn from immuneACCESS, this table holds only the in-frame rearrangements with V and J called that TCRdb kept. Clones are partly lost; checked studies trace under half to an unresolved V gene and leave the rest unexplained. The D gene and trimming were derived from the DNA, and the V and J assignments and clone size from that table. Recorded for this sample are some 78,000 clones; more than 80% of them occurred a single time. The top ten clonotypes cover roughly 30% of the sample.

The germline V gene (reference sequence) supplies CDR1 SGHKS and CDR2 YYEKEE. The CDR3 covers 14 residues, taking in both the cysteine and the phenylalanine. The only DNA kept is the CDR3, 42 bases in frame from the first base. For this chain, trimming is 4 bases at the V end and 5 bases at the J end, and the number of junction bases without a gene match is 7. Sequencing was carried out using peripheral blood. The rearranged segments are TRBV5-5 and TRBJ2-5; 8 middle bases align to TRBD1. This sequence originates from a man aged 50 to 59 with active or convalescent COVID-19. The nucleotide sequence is TGTGCCAGCAGCCCACAGGGGGGACGGGAGACCCAGTACTTC. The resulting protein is CASSPQGGRETQYF.